This T cell receptor beta chain was retrieved from a study of CD8+CD57+ T cells in acquired aplastic anemia. On the study more broadly: Sorted CD4+ and CD8+ cells gave an average of around 3.3 ug of DNA. Read counts for CD4+ cells (from healthy donors) averaged about 11 million. General study results and limits: In common between the patients and the controls were around 29 CD8+ CDR3 sequences.

The J segment lost 6 bases and the V segment lost 0 bases, leaving 9 bases of the junction unmatched. The germline V gene encodes CDR1 DFQATT and CDR2 SNEGSKA (reference sequence). CDR3 length equals 15 residues. Concerning this clonotype itself: Its cognate antigen is unknown.

For CDR3 and TCR beta VDJ profiling, genomic DNA was the template used. In TCRdb, the reads were re-called with MiXCR into one record per CDR3 protein. This table has around 130,000 distinct CDR3 sequences, around 46% appearing once. Sequencing was done on a sample of sorted CD4+, CD8+, or CD8+CD57+ T cells (not recorded which) from PBMCs. The TCR comes from a human donor in good health, serving as a control. This chain connects TRBV20-1 to TRBJ1-1, with TRBD1 matching 8 bases. CDR3 in amino acids: CSARDPRQGSAEAFF. CDR3 in DNA: TGCAGTGCTAGAGACCCAAGACAGGGGAGTGCTGAAGCTTTCTTT.